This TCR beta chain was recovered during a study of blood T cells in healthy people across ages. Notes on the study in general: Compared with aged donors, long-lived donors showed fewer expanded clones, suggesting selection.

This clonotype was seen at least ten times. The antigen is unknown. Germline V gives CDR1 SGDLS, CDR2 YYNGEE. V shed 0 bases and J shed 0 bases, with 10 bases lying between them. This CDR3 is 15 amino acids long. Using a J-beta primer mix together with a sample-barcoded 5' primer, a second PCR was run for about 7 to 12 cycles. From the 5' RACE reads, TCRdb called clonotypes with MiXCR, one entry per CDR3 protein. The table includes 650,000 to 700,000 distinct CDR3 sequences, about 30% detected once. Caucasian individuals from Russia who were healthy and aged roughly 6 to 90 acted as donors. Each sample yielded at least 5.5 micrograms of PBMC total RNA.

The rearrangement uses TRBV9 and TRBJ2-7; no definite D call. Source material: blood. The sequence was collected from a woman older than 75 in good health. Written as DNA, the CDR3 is TGTGCCAGCAGCGTAGCTTGGGCGAGCTCCTACGAGCAGTACTTC. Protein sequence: CASSVAWASSYEQYF. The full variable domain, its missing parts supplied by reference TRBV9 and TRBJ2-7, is DSGVTQTPKHLITATGQRVTLRCSPRSGDLSVYWYQQSLDQGLQFLIQYYNGEERAKGNILERFSAQQFPDLHSELNLSSLELGDSALYFCASSVAWASSYEQYFGPGTRLTVT.